This T cell receptor beta chain was identified during a study of blood T cell repertoires in COVID-19. For the study at large: Acute-phase and convalescent COVID-19 samples originated in the United States, Italy and Spain.

The CDR3 is made up of 17 amino acids. The V gene lost 5 bases and the J gene lost 0 bases, with 17 bases spanning the gap. CDR1 and CDR2 from the germline V gene are MNHNY and SVGAGI (reference sequence). Seattle's enrolled individuals joined amid active infection and were then monitored longitudinally. As handled by the study authors: From reference gene primer amplification, estimates of nucleated cell counts were derived. The method was immunoSEQ multiplex PCR; TCRdb's version includes in-frame clones alone and lacks a portion of them. V and J calls and clone size are those listed in that table; D and trimming were worked out from the DNA. The sample records approximately 300,000 clones, roughly 90% being singletons.

The sequence came from a woman aged 25 to 39 with COVID-19, enrolled during active disease. The sequencing input was peripheral blood. V and J are TRBV6-6 and TRBJ1-5, with unresolved D. The DNA of the CDR3 is TGTGCCAGCAGTCCCTTCGCCGTCAGGAATAGCAATCAGCCCCAGCATTTT. Protein product: CASSPFAVRNSNQPQHF.